Below, 32 T cell receptor beta chains from the same sample are listed, as sequenced in a study of early T cells in non-severe SARS-CoV-2 infection. TCRdb ran MiXCR on the 5' RACE reads and lists one entry per CDR3 protein. This sample has about 60,000 distinct CDR3 sequences; roughly 13% occur once, and the top ten carry around 4.9%. Input material: whole blood. These receptors all stem from an adult who was a healthcare worker with PCR-confirmed SARS-CoV-2 infection or an uninfected control (not recorded which).

This clonotype came up many times. The chain couples TRBV11-3 to TRBJ2-3; a possible D gene is TRBD2 (6 bases). The ends were cut back, 3 bases at V and 2 bases at J, with 15 bases in the middle. The length of the CDR3 is 16 residues. Germline values: CDR1 SGHNT, CDR2 YENEEA. For the CDR3, the DNA is TGTGCCAGCAGCTTGGGGAGGCGAGATGACACAGATACGCAGTATTTT. Translation gives CASSLGRRDDTDTQYF.

This clonotype was seen ten or more times. The V call is TRBV19, the J call TRBJ2-1, with 10 bases aligning to TRBD2. J gave up 8 bases and V 5 bases, and 6 bases lay outside the gene matches. The CDR3 runs to 14 residues. The germline CDR1 and CDR2 sequences are LNHDA and SQIVND (reference sequence). The CDR3 DNA sequence: TGTGCCAGTAGTCCAGCGGGAGGGCGGCATGAGCAGTTCTTC. It codes for CASSPAGGRHEQFF.

This clonotype was seen ten or more times. V usage is TRBV4-1 and J usage is TRBJ1-1; tentatively, D is TRBD1 (6 bases). Germline loops: CDR1 MGHRA, CDR2 YSYEKL. Trimming took off 1 base at V and 0 bases at J, with 9 bases between the two ends. The CDR3 extends over 15 amino acids. The CDR3 loop is CASSQAQGMNTEAFF. The DNA of the CDR3 is TGCGCCAGCAGCCAAGCACAGGGTATGAACACTGAAGCTTTCTTT.

This sequence joins TRBV20-1 and TRBJ1-1; 10 positions agree with TRBD1. This CDR3 contains 12 residues. Germline values: CDR1 DFQATT, CDR2 SNEGSKA (reference sequence). The V gene end was trimmed by 7 bases and the J gene end by 6 bases; junction bases not matched to a gene: 5. In DNA form, the CDR3 reads TGCAGTGTAAGACAGGGGGCATCTGAAGCTTTCTTT. Protein sequence: CSVRQGASEAFF.

The table lists this clonotype with a few counts. The J gene is TRBJ1-2, the V gene TRBV20-1; possibly TRBD1 for D (5 bases). This CDR3 is built from 13 residues. Germline V gene lookup returns CDR1 DFQATT and CDR2 SNEGSKA (reference sequence). CDR3 coding DNA: TGCGGCAAACCCCGGGACTCCGGCTATGGCTACACCTTC. It yields the protein CGKPRDSGYGYTF.

The J gene is TRBJ2-1, the V gene TRBV6-1; 9 nucleotides match TRBD2. Looked up from germline, CDR1 is MNHNS and CDR2 is SASEGT. The CDR3 totals 16 residues. After removal of 7 bases from V and 2 bases from J, the junction contained 9 bases not matched to a gene. The CDR3 region has the DNA TGTGCCAGCACGTCGAAGCGGGAGGCCACCTACAATGAGCAGTTCTTC. It codes for CASTSKREATYNEQFF.

A few counts support this clonotype. This chain joins TRBV25-1 and TRBJ2-7; D is undetermined. V dropped 5 bases and J dropped 2 bases, with 4 bases sitting between them. Germline lookup yields CDR1 MGHDK and CDR2 SYGVNS. The length of the CDR3 is 11 residues. CDR3 DNA sequence: TGTGCCAGCAGTTTACCCTACGAGCAGTACTTC. Protein: CASSLPYEQYF.

This clonotype is judged medium-sized. The CDR3 bases are TGCGCCAGCAGTCAGGGGTCGAACTATGGCTACACCTTC. Translation: CASSQGSNYGYTF. The V and J genes are TRBV10-2 and TRBJ1-2, with D possibly being TRBD1 (6 bases). V was cut by 5 bases and J by 2 bases, with 9 bases left in between. Germline V gene lookup returns CDR1 WSHSY and CDR2 SAAADI. This CDR3 spans 13 amino acids.

The V call is TRBV12-3 or TRBV12-4, the J call TRBJ1-2; D is possibly TRBD1 (6 bases). V was cut by 3 bases and J by 2 bases, with 13 bases left in between. The CDR3 length is 15 residues. This CDR3 reads CASSFSGGANYGYTF. DNA for the CDR3: TGTGCCAGCAGTTTTTCTGGGGGCGCGAACTATGGCTACACCTTC.

This clonotype was detected only a few times. The chain uses TRBV5-1 and TRBJ1-2, with 7 positions matching TRBD1. Germline V gene lookup returns CDR1 SGHRS and CDR2 YFSETQ. The CDR3 has 15 amino acids. J lost 6 bases, V lost 1 base, and 9 bases had no gene match. The CDR3 DNA follows: TGCGCCAGCAGCTTGTCTTGGACAGGCATGAATGGCTACACCTTC. Protein product: CASSLSWTGMNGYTF.

The V and J genes are TRBV14 and TRBJ1-6; 7 nucleotides match TRBD1. The CDR3 length is 19 residues. V shed 0 bases, J shed 2 bases, and the junction held 10 bases outside the gene matches. Germline V gene data show CDR1 as SGHDN and CDR2 as FVKESK. In nucleotides, the CDR3 is TGTGCCAGCAGCCAAGATTGGGACAGACAGGAGCCCTATAATTCACCCCTCCACTTT. Encoded protein: CASSQDWDRQEPYNSPLHF.

This clonotype was seen a few times. The chain is built from TRBV6-2 or TRBV6-3 and TRBJ2-3, with 13 bases aligning to TRBD2. The J segment lost 1 base and the V segment lost 6 bases, leaving 13 bases of the junction unmatched. Germline V gene data show CDR1 as MNHEY and CDR2 as SVGEGT. CDR3 length: 19 amino acids. In nucleotides, the CDR3 is TGTGCCAGCAGACGGACTAGCGGGAGAGAGGGGGAGCGCACAGATACGCAGTATTTT. Translated, it gives CASRRTSGREGERTDTQYF.

V usage is TRBV7-2 and J usage is TRBJ2-7, with TRBD1 as a possible D gene (6 bases). The CDR3 covers 14 residues. Germline V gives CDR1 SGHTA, CDR2 FQGNSA. Trimming took off 3 bases at V and 7 bases at J, with 16 bases between the two ends. For the CDR3, the DNA is TGTGCCAGCAGCTTGAACAGGGCAAAGGGGGAGCAGTACTTC. It codes for CASSLNRAKGEQYF.

This clonotype occurred a few times. The rearrangement uses TRBV7-2 and TRBJ2-7, with D uncertain. The length of the CDR3 is 14 residues. The germline V gene encodes CDR1 SGHTA and CDR2 FQGNSA. Trimming cost V 6 bases and J 0 bases, with 12 bases left between them. CDR3 loop: CASRPYGSSYEQYF. For the CDR3, the DNA is TGTGCCAGCAGGCCTTACGGGTCCTCCTACGAGCAGTACTTC.

The V call is TRBV10-2, the J call TRBJ1-4; D is unresolved. Trimming pared 3 bases from V and 6 bases from J, leaving 11 bases between. Germline values: CDR1 WSHSY, CDR2 SAAADI. The CDR3 extends over 14 amino acids. CDR3 bases: TGCGCCAGCAGTGACTCCGGCGGGGATGAAAAACTGTTTTTT. Its translation: CASSDSGGDEKLFF.

V and J are TRBV6-5 and TRBJ2-7; 11 bases map to TRBD2. V was pared by 7 bases and J by 2 bases, with 4 bases of the junction left unmatched. The CDR3 consists of 14 residues. Germline values: CDR1 MNHEY, CDR2 SVGAGI. CDR3 coding DNA: TGTGCCAGCAACTTAGCGGGAGGGACCTACGAGCAGTACTTC. Its protein product is CASNLAGGTYEQYF.

This clonotype was picked up a small number of times. The chain combines TRBV20-1 with TRBJ1-1; 7 bases align to TRBD1. The germline CDR1 and CDR2 sequences are DFQATT and SNEGSKA (reference sequence). J gave up 0 bases and V 6 bases, and 16 bases lay outside the gene matches. The CDR3 spans 17 residues. The CDR3 nucleotides read TGCAGTGCCAGGGGGGGTCCTCGAGGGTCATTGAACACTGAAGCTTTCTTT. It yields the protein CSARGGPRGSLNTEAFF.

This rearrangement joins TRBV4-3 to TRBJ2-2, with D perhaps matching TRBD2 (6 bases). The V end lost 4 bases, the J end lost 0 bases, and 18 bases lay between the germline ends. Germline values: CDR1 LGHNA, CDR2 YSLEER. This CDR3 has 18 residues. In DNA, the CDR3 is TGCGCCAGCAGCCGAGGTTTCGGGGCGGGGCCGAACACCGGGGAGCTGTTTTTT. This sequence encodes CASSRGFGAGPNTGELFF.

This clonotype was seen repeatedly, ten times or more. The rearrangement links TRBV19 to TRBJ1-2, with D tentatively TRBD1 (5 bases). With 5 bases removed from V and 0 bases from J, the gap between germline ends came to 13 bases. CDR3 length: 15 amino acids. In germline, CDR1 is LNHDA, CDR2 SQIVND (reference sequence). The CDR3 is CASSGDSFANYGYTF. The CDR3 DNA is TGTGCCAGTAGTGGCGACAGTTTTGCTAACTATGGCTACACCTTC. Looking up the rest from reference TRBV19 and TRBJ1-2 gives the full variable domain: DGGITQSPKYLFRKEGQNVTLSCEQNLNHDAMYWYRQDPGQGLRLIYYSQIVNDFQKGDIAEGYSVSREKKESFPLTVTSAQKNPTAFYLCASSGDSFANYGYTFGSGTRLTVV.

V gene TRBV5-4 combines with J gene TRBJ2-7, with D perhaps being TRBD1 or TRBD2 (5 bases each). CDR1 SGHNT and CDR2 YYREEE come from the germline V gene (reference sequence). The CDR3 loop spans 13 amino acids. Trimming stripped 7 bases from V and 0 bases from J, with 11 bases between. This CDR3 is CASGTKSSYEQYF. In nucleotides, the CDR3 is TGTGCCAGCGGGACCAAGAGCTCCTACGAGCAGTACTTC.

This clonotype was counted ten times or more. The V call is TRBV3-1, the J call TRBJ1-1, with D maybe TRBD1 (5 bases). Trimming shortened V by 4 bases and J by 1 base, and 13 bases separated the two germline ends. The CDR3 loop spans 15 amino acids. The germline V gene has CDR1 LGHDT and CDR2 YNNKEL (reference sequence). The CDR3: CASSLEGAPNTEAFF. The CDR3 nucleotides read TGTGCCAGCAGCCTAGAAGGGGCCCCGAACACTGAAGCTTTCTTT.

The chain combines TRBV18 with TRBJ2-3, with D perhaps TRBD2 (6 bases). In germline, CDR1 is KGHSH, CDR2 LQKENI. The CDR3 spans 14 residues. The germline V and J ends were trimmed by 3 bases and 10 bases, with 17 bases remaining between them. The CDR3 DNA reads TGTGCCAGCTCACCTGAAGCCGGGGGAGGTTCGCAGTATTTT. It translates to CASSPEAGGGSQYF.

A few counts support this clonotype. The chain uses TRBV12-5 and TRBJ1-5, with a tentative D call TRBD1 (6 bases). The CDR3 consists of 14 residues. With 7 bases removed from V and 2 bases from J, the gap between germline ends came to 12 bases. In germline, CDR1 is LGHNT, CDR2 FRNRAP. The CDR3 here is CASAQTGGNQPQHF. CDR3 DNA: TGTGCTAGTGCCCAGACAGGTGGCAATCAGCCCCAGCATTTT.

This clonotype has a count of ten or more. V usage is TRBV7-9 and J usage is TRBJ2-1; 12 bases are a match to TRBD1. Per the germline V gene, CDR1 is SEHNR and CDR2 is FQNEAQ (reference sequence). The CDR3 is 14 amino acids. J gave up 9 bases and V 3 bases, and 3 bases lay outside the gene matches. CDR3 sequence (DNA): TGTGCCAGCAGCTTGGGACAGGGGGCTGGTGAGCAGTTCTTC. Translation gives CASSLGQGAGEQFF.

This clonotype was counted at least ten times. In DNA, the CDR3 is TGTGCCAGGCGAGGGGCAGGCCTAGCTGGTGACACCGGGGAGCTGTTTTTT. Translated: CARRGAGLAGDTGELFF. The V and J genes are TRBV13 and TRBJ2-2; D is perhaps TRBD1 or TRBD2 (5 bases each). V dropped 9 bases and J dropped 3 bases, with 23 bases sitting between them. Per the germline V gene, CDR1 is PRHDT and CDR2 is FYEKMQ (reference sequence). The CDR3 is 17 amino acids.

V is TRBV11-2 and J is TRBJ2-5, with D possibly matching TRBD2 (6 bases). The V end lost 5 bases, the J end lost 5 bases, and 12 bases lay between the germline ends. CDR1 is SGHAT and CDR2 is FQNNGV in the germline V gene. This CDR3 is 13 amino acids long. Here the CDR3 reads CASSPYRGETQYF. The CDR3 coding sequence is TGTGCCAGCAGCCCCTACCGGGGGGAGACCCAGTACTTC.

This clonotype was detected a few times. The chain joins TRBV20-1 to TRBJ1-1; D is perhaps TRBD1 (5 bases). CDR3 length: 12 residues. V was pared by 6 bases and J by 7 bases, with 15 bases between. Germline assignment: CDR1 DFQATT and CDR2 SNEGSKA (reference sequence). CDR3 sequence reads: CSAPSLTVEAFF. For the CDR3, the DNA is TGCAGTGCCCCTTCATTGACAGTTGAAGCTTTCTTT.

This clonotype appeared many times. This rearrangement joins TRBV10-3 to TRBJ1-1, with a weak D call TRBD1 (5 bases). Between the trimmed V and J ends, which lost 4 bases and 5 bases, there was a span of 11 bases. Germline V CDR1 and CDR2: ENHRY, SYGVKD. This CDR3 region has 13 residues. CDR3 amino acids: CAISGQGLTEAFF. In DNA form, the CDR3 reads TGTGCCATCAGTGGTCAGGGTCTAACTGAAGCTTTCTTT.

As concerns this clonotype: Since a much larger clone is just one base distant, this may be a read error. The chain employs TRBV6-2 or TRBV6-3 and TRBJ1-6; D unresolved. CDR1 is MNHEY, CDR2 SVGEGT, per germline. CDR3 size: 13 residues. The CDR3 sequence is CASSWATNSSLHF. In DNA form, the CDR3 reads TGTGCCAGCAGCTGGGCCACAAATTCATCCCTCCACTTT.

This clonotype qualifies as medium-sized. The chain is built from TRBV7-6 and TRBJ2-7; the match to TRBD1 covers 10 bases. CDR3 length equals 15 residues. CDR1 is SGHVS, CDR2 FNYEAQ, per germline. The V gene end was trimmed by 4 bases and the J gene end by 7 bases; junction bases not matched to a gene: 10. In nucleotides, the CDR3 is TGTGCCAGCAGCTCCATTCGGGACAGGGGTTTTGAGCAGTACTTC. As protein: CASSSIRDRGFEQYF.

This clonotype was counted a single time. The J gene is TRBJ2-1, the V gene TRBV7-3; no firm D call. CDR3 length: 16 amino acids. Per germline, CDR1 SGHTA and CDR2 FQGTGA. V dropped 1 base and J dropped 2 bases, with 12 bases sitting between them. CDR3 region: CASSLRARPPYNEQFF. In DNA, the CDR3 is TGTGCCAGCAGCTTAAGAGCCAGACCCCCCTACAATGAGCAGTTCTTC. Drawing the rest from reference TRBV7-3 and TRBJ2-1, the complete variable domain is GAGVSQTPSNKVTEKGKYVELRCDPISGHTALYWYRQSLGQGPEFLIYFQGTGAADDSGLPNDRFFAVRPEGSVSTLKIQRTERGDSAVYLCASSLRARPPYNEQFFGPGTRLTVL.

This clonotype has ten or more counts. The chain recombines TRBV6-6 with TRBJ2-7; possible D gene TRBD1, 6 bases. Germline V gene lookup returns CDR1 MNHNY and CDR2 SVGAGI (reference sequence). V lost 5 bases, J lost 2 bases, and 13 bases lay in between. The CDR3 is 14 residues long. DNA for the CDR3: TGTGCCAGCAGTCAACGACAGGCCCCCTACGAGCAGTACTTC. It specifies CASSQRQAPYEQYF.